The 28 T cell receptor beta chains presented below share a single source sample, sequenced in a study of shared T cell receptors in the human thymus. Only in-frame clones appear in the TCRdb table, and some are missing; sequencing was by immunoSEQ multiplex PCR. Of more than 550,000 clones in the sample, approximately 89% were seen once. These sequences were also reported in another study, on human thymus T cells.

What was sequenced was thymocytes. These receptors were taken from a boy in the first two years of life with a congenital heart defect.

This clone was recorded a few times. The rearrangement uses TRBV7-2 and TRBJ1-2, with TRBD1 matching 9 bases. The germline V gene has CDR1 SGHTA and CDR2 FQGNSA. CDR3 length: 14 residues. V shed 1 base and J 6 bases; nucleotides not matched to a gene: 3. This CDR3 is CASSLDRGQDGYTF. Written as DNA, the CDR3 is TGTGCCAGCAGCTTAGACAGGGGGCAGGATGGCTACACCTTC.

The chain recombines TRBV5-4 with TRBJ2-1, with D possibly matching TRBD2 (5 bases). This CDR3 comprises 16 residues. With 2 bases removed from V and 6 bases from J, the gap between germline ends came to 18 bases. From germline, CDR1 is SGHNT and CDR2 YYREEE (reference sequence). The CDR3 bases are TGTGCCAGCAGCTTATTCTCAGCGGACCCTTCCAATGAGCAGTTCTTC. It specifies CASSLFSADPSNEQFF.

V usage is TRBV9 and J usage is TRBJ2-7; D may be TRBD2 (7 bases). Germline assignment: CDR1 SGDLS and CDR2 YYNGEE. Trimming removed 3 bases from V and 3 bases from J, with 16 bases in between. The CDR3 extends over 15 amino acids. The chain's CDR3 is CASSESGLGGYEQYF. CDR3 sequence (DNA): TGTGCCAGCAGCGAGAGCGGACTAGGGGGCTACGAGCAGTACTTC.

This rearrangement joins TRBV5-6 to TRBJ1-5, with D perhaps TRBD1 (5 bases). CDR3 size: 14 residues. CDR1 and CDR2 (germline): SGHDT, YYEEEE. V lost 0 bases, J lost 6 bases, and 10 bases lay in between. The DNA of the CDR3 is TGTGCCAGCAGCTTGGGGGGGGTGACTCAGCCCCAGCATTTT. Its protein product is CASSLGGVTQPQHF.

The rearrangement joins TRBV28 to TRBJ2-1; possibly TRBD2 for D (6 bases). CDR3 length equals 15 residues. Germline CDR1 is MDHEN and CDR2 is SYDVKM. Trimming removed 2 bases from V and 2 bases from J, with 10 bases in between. DNA of the CDR3: TGTGCCAGCAGTTTACTAGCGACCCCCTACAATGAGCAGTTCTTC. This gives the protein CASSLLATPYNEQFF. Supplemented by reference TRBV28 and TRBJ2-1, the full variable domain reads DVKVTQSSRYLVKRTGEKVFLECVQDMDHENMFWYRQDPGLGLRLIYFSYDVKMKEKGDIPEGYSVSREKKERFSLILESASTNQTSMYLCASSLLATPYNEQFFGPGTRLTVL.

This clone was counted between two and nine times. This chain uses TRBV28 with TRBJ1-5; D unclear. Germline values: CDR1 MDHEN, CDR2 SYDVKM. There are 14 residues in the CDR3. V was pared by 4 bases and J by 3 bases, with 10 bases between. The CDR3 DNA is TGTGCCAGCAGTTCCCCCCCCTACAATCAGCCCCAGCATTTT. This translates into CASSSPPYNQPQHF.

This chain uses TRBV25-1 with TRBJ2-5; 10 positions agree with TRBD1. The ends lost 9 bases at V and 2 bases at J; junction bases unmatched: 3. The CDR3 runs to 13 residues. The germline V gene encodes CDR1 MGHDK and CDR2 SYGVNS. The CDR3 here is CASGTGVQETQYF. The CDR3 DNA reads TGTGCCAGTGGGACAGGGGTACAAGAGACCCAGTACTTC.

The DNA of the CDR3 is TGTGCCAGCAGCAAAGGGAATGAAGGGAGTTACGAGCAGTACTTC. This codes for CASSKGNEGSYEQYF. This sequence joins TRBV21-1 and TRBJ2-7; the table calls TRBD2, which could not be checked here. TRBV21-1 is an annotated pseudogene. The CDR3 runs to 15 residues.

The chain uses TRBV4-3 and TRBJ2-1, with 10 bases fitting TRBD2. Germline values: CDR1 LGHNA, CDR2 YSLEER. V lost 4 bases, J lost 0 bases, and 15 bases stayed unmatched. The CDR3 has 20 amino acids. The CDR3, as DNA: TGCGCCAGCAGCCGGGGGGGGAGCGGGAGGGTTTTTAGCTCCTACAATGAGCAGTTCTTC. It encodes CASSRGGSGRVFSSYNEQFF.

This clone was seen only once. The J gene is TRBJ2-2, the V gene TRBV9; 14 bases are shared with TRBD2. The CDR3 spans 17 residues. The ends lost 4 bases at V and 5 bases at J; junction bases unmatched: 7. Germline V gene sequence: CDR1 SGDLS, CDR2 YYNGEE. CDR3 loop: CASSRPGLAGETGELFF. In DNA form, the CDR3 reads TGTGCCAGCAGCCGGCCGGGACTAGCGGGAGAAACCGGGGAGCTGTTTTTT.

The chain has TRBV28 and TRBJ2-7; 13 bases map to TRBD2. The junction had 8 bases not matched to a gene; V was cut back by 2 bases and J by 4 bases. Germline V lookup: CDR1 MDHEN, CDR2 SYDVKM. The CDR3 is 17 residues long. CDR3 in DNA: TGTGCCAGCAGTTTAGAGGGACTAGCGGGAACGTCTTACGAGCAGTACTTC. Translation: CASSLEGLAGTSYEQYF.

The V gene is TRBV6-5, the J gene TRBJ1-2; D gene uncertain. CDR1 and CDR2 (germline): MNHEY, SVGAGI. The V and J ends lost 2 bases and 9 bases respectively, with 19 bases between them. This CDR3 contains 15 residues. CDR3 in amino acids: CASSYIAGFKSRYTF. In DNA form, the CDR3 reads TGTGCCAGCAGTTACATTGCGGGGTTCAAGTCACGCTACACCTTC.

The chain joins TRBV6-4 to TRBJ2-6; TRBD1 agrees at 8 bases. The CDR3 consists of 17 residues. Germline trimming cut 6 bases from V and 0 bases from J; bases unmatched to any gene: 7. CDR1 is MRHNA, CDR2 SNTAGT, per germline. In DNA form, the CDR3 reads TGTGCCAGCAGATCGCAGGGGGCTGGCTCTGGGGCCAACGTCCTGACTTTC. Protein: CASRSQGAGSGANVLTF.

The chain joins TRBV6-5 to TRBJ2-7; 9 nucleotides line up with TRBD1. The trim removed 8 bases at V and 2 bases at J, leaving 10 bases unmatched. Germline-derived CDR1 and CDR2 are MNHEY and SVGAGI. This CDR3 spans 15 amino acids. The CDR3 sequence is CASGPPGQGAYEQYF. The CDR3 DNA sequence: TGTGCCAGCGGCCCCCCGGGACAGGGAGCCTACGAGCAGTACTTC.

This clone was observed a single time. The chain joins TRBV9 to TRBJ1-5, with D maybe TRBD1 (6 bases). The V end lost 0 bases, the J end lost 3 bases, and 10 bases lay between the germline ends. The CDR3 contains 15 residues. CDR1 is SGDLS, CDR2 YYNGEE, per germline. In DNA form, the CDR3 reads TGTGCCAGCAGCGTAGGTGGACAGTTCAATCAGCCCCAGCATTTT. Its protein is CASSVGGQFNQPQHF.

This clone was detected a few times. This chain uses TRBV15 with TRBJ1-5; no clear D gene. Germline CDR1 LNHNV, CDR2 YYDKDF (reference sequence). Trimming pared 0 bases from V and 3 bases from J, leaving 9 bases between. The CDR3 contains 15 residues. The CDR3 protein is CATSRDRGDNQPQHF. The CDR3 nucleotides read TGTGCCACCAGCAGAGATCGCGGCGACAATCAGCCCCAGCATTTT. Full variable domain (missing parts from reference TRBV15 and TRBJ1-5): DAMVIQNPRYQVTQFGKPVTLSCSQTLNHNVMYWYQQKSSQAPKLLFHYYDKDFNNEADTPDNFQSRRPNTSFCFLDIRSPGLGDTAMYLCATSRDRGDNQPQHFGDGTRLSIL.

This clone has more than one count but fewer than ten. The V gene is TRBV9, the J gene TRBJ2-1, with 16 bases fitting TRBD2. Germline lookup yields CDR1 SGDLS and CDR2 YYNGEE. The CDR3 length is 19 residues. The junction had 5 bases not matched to a gene; V was cut back by 0 bases and J by 2 bases. CDR3 DNA sequence: TGTGCCAGCAGCGTAGTCGGGACTAGCGGGGGGGCACCCTACAATGAGCAGTTCTTC. It encodes CASSVVGTSGGAPYNEQFF.

The V call is TRBV7-9, the J call TRBJ2-7, with a tentative D call TRBD1 (7 bases). CDR1 SEHNR and CDR2 FQNEAQ come from the germline V gene (reference sequence). The CDR3 runs 13 residues. V was cut by 5 bases and J by 7 bases, with 15 bases left in between. CDR3 bases: TGTGCCAGCAGCCCCCCAGGGGGGCGGGAGCAGTACTTC. It encodes CASSPPGGREQYF.

This rearrangement joins TRBV4-3 to TRBJ2-3, with TRBD2 matching 10 bases. The CDR3 contains 15 residues. CDR1 LGHNA and CDR2 YSLEER come from the germline V gene. The V segment lost 2 bases and the J segment 4 bases; nucleotides outside the gene matches: 3. The CDR3 here is CASSQLAGVSDTQYF. CDR3 in DNA: TGCGCCAGCAGCCAACTAGCGGGAGTGTCAGATACGCAGTATTTT.

V is TRBV28 and J is TRBJ2-2; no clear D. Germline loops: CDR1 MDHEN, CDR2 SYDVKM. The CDR3 loop spans 16 amino acids. V was cut by 7 bases and J by 2 bases, with 17 bases left in between. CDR3 protein: CASTYPAQLNTGELFF. CDR3 nucleotide sequence: TGTGCCAGCACTTACCCCGCCCAACTTAACACCGGGGAGCTGTTTTTT.

The V call is TRBV30, the J call TRBJ2-7, with 7 bases matching TRBD2. CDR3 length equals 15 residues. V lost 0 bases and J lost 2; bases outside the gene matches: 7. Germline V gene lookup returns CDR1 GTSNPN and CDR2 SVGIG (reference sequence). The CDR3 is CAWSVIPSGTYEQYF. The CDR3, as DNA: TGTGCCTGGAGTGTAATTCCTAGCGGAACCTACGAGCAGTACTTC.

The chain is built from TRBV2 and TRBJ2-1; 7 bases are a match to TRBD2. The V gene's germline CDR1 is SNHLY and CDR2 FYNNEI. The CDR3 is 15 amino acids. The ends lost 5 bases at V and 6 bases at J; junction bases unmatched: 10. The CDR3 protein is CASSHGLGDFNEQFF. Written as DNA, the CDR3 is TGTGCCAGCAGTCATGGACTAGGCGACTTCAATGAGCAGTTCTTC.

A single count supports this clone. The CDR3 nucleotides read TGTGCCAGCAGCTCCTTGGGCGGGGGAGAGACCCAGTACTTC. It codes for CASSSLGGGETQYF. This chain joins TRBV5-4 and TRBJ2-5; TRBD2 agrees at 7 bases. V shed 3 bases, J shed 4 bases, and the junction held 6 bases outside the gene matches. Germline loops: CDR1 SGHNT, CDR2 YYREEE (reference sequence). CDR3 length: 14 amino acids.

This chain links TRBV4-1 with TRBJ2-1, with 8 bases aligning to TRBD1. Germline CDR1 MGHRA, CDR2 YSYEKL. V lost 1 base, J lost 6 bases, and 2 bases stayed unmatched. The CDR3 has 14 amino acids. CDR3 amino acids: CASSQVGQGNEQFF. The CDR3 region has the DNA TGCGCCAGCAGCCAAGTCGGACAGGGCAATGAGCAGTTCTTC.

This clone was detected a few times. The J gene is TRBJ2-7, the V gene TRBV6-6, with 11 bases lining up with TRBD2. The CDR3 loop spans 16 amino acids. Germline lookup yields CDR1 MNHNY and CDR2 SVGAGI (reference sequence). Trimming at V came to 4 bases and at J to 5 bases, leaving 10 bases not matched to a gene. CDR3 amino acids: CASSSVAGGPVHEQYF. In DNA form, the CDR3 reads TGTGCCAGCAGTTCAGTAGCGGGAGGGCCTGTCCACGAGCAGTACTTC.

The chain recombines TRBV4-1 with TRBJ1-1, with D unresolved. V was shortened by 0 bases and J by 2 bases, with 16 bases between the two germline ends. The CDR3 is 17 residues long. Germline V gene data show CDR1 as MGHRA and CDR2 as YSYEKL. The CDR3 nucleotides read TGCGCCAGCAGCCAAGACGAGGGTGTGCTTCATAACACTGAAGCTTTCTTT. It yields the protein CASSQDEGVLHNTEAFF.

J is TRBJ2-7 and V is TRBV5-1, with D possibly being TRBD2 (6 bases). Trimming stripped 5 bases from V and 0 bases from J, with 9 bases between. Germline assignment: CDR1 SGHRS and CDR2 YFSETQ. This CDR3 region has 13 residues. In DNA form, the CDR3 reads TGCGCCAGCAGGGAGGGAGGCTCCTACGAGCAGTACTTC. Its translation: CASREGGSYEQYF.

The CDR3 bases are TGTGCCAGCACCAGGGGGACGGATTTAAATTCACCCCTCCACTTT. Its translation is CASTRGTDLNSPLHF. The chain combines TRBV6-6 with TRBJ1-6; 7 nucleotides align to TRBD1. Germline V gene lookup returns CDR1 MNHNY and CDR2 SVGAGI (reference sequence). Unmatched junction bases numbered 10, after V lost 7 bases and J lost 7 bases. The CDR3 loop spans 15 amino acids.